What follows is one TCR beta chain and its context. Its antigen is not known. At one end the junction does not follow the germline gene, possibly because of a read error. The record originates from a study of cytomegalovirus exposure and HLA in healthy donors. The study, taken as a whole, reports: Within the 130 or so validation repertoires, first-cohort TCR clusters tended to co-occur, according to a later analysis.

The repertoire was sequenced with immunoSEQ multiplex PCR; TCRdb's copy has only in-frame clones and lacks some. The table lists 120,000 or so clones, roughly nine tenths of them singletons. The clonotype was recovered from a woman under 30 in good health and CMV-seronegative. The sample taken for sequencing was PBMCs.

CDR3 sequence: CASSVGGQGNSEAFF. CDR3 in DNA: TGTGCCAGCAGCGTAGGAGGACAGGGGAACAGTGAAGCTTTCTTT. The rearrangement links TRBV9 to TRBJ1-1, with TRBD1 matching over 9 bases. CDR3 length: 15 amino acids. CDR1 is SGDLS, CDR2 YYNGEE, per germline.